The 18 T cell receptor beta chains below all came from one sample that was sequenced in a study of blood T cell repertoires in COVID-19. Measured with immunoSEQ multiplex PCR; TCRdb has only the in-frame clones, and not every one. Of about 55,000 clones in the sample, around 85% were seen once. The sequencing input was peripheral blood. These receptor sequences come from a human donor in a cohort sampled during active COVID-19.

J is TRBJ2-7 and V is TRBV19, with 7 bases lining up with TRBD2. The CDR3 has 18 residues. With 2 bases clipped from V and 3 bases from J, the junction kept 16 bases outside the gene matches. The germline CDR1 and CDR2 sequences are LNHDA and SQIVND (reference sequence). CDR3 residues: CASSIRTSDRVGLYEQYF. In DNA, the CDR3 is TGTGCCAGTAGTATACGGACTAGTGATCGGGTCGGCCTCTACGAGCAGTACTTC.

The rearrangement joins TRBV6-1 to TRBJ2-7; 11 nucleotides agree with TRBD1. The V gene's germline CDR1 is MNHNS and CDR2 SASEGT. The trim removed 2 bases at V and 2 bases at J, leaving 2 bases unmatched. The length of the CDR3 is 15 residues. The CDR3 nucleotides are TGTGCCAGCAGTGAATGGGGACAGGGGGCCTACGAGCAGTACTTC. Protein: CASSEWGQGAYEQYF.

V usage is TRBV11-2 and J usage is TRBJ2-1, with D perhaps matching TRBD1 (5 bases). This CDR3 is built from 15 residues. The germline V and J ends were trimmed by 6 bases and 0 bases, with 12 bases remaining between them. Germline CDR1 is SGHAT and CDR2 is FQNNGV. The CDR3 protein is CASRYRSSSYNEQFF. The CDR3 DNA is TGTGCCAGCAGATACAGGTCCAGCTCCTACAATGAGCAGTTCTTC.

The chain couples TRBV21-1 to TRBJ2-7; TRBD2, as called in the table, went unchecked against the DNA. TRBV21-1 is assigned pseudogene status. This CDR3 has 15 amino acids. The CDR3 here is CASSVNGGAAYEQYF. The DNA for the CDR3 is TGTGCCAGCAGCGTAAACGGGGGGGCAGCCTACGAGCAGTACTTC.

This rearrangement joins TRBV18 to TRBJ1-2; D uncertain. CDR1 is KGHSH, CDR2 LQKENI, per germline. V dropped 6 bases and J dropped 7 bases, with 21 bases sitting between them. The CDR3 has 15 residues. The CDR3 sequence: CASSPIGESGFGYTF. As DNA, the CDR3 is TGTGCCAGCTCTCCTATTGGAGAATCTGGTTTTGGCTACACCTTC.

The CDR3: CASSYSTTNYGYTF. CDR3 bases: TGTGCCAGCAGTTACTCAACAACCAACTATGGCTACACCTTC. This chain joins TRBV6-5 and TRBJ1-2; D is unclear. Germline V CDR1 and CDR2: MNHEY, SVGAGI. The CDR3 consists of 14 residues. Trimming stripped 0 bases from V and 2 bases from J, with 7 bases between.

The gene calls are TRBV30 and TRBJ1-2, with D unresolved. The CDR3 loop spans 13 amino acids. Trimming pared 5 bases from V and 4 bases from J, leaving 14 bases between. Germline CDR1 GTSNPN, CDR2 SVGIG (reference sequence). The CDR3 protein is CAWLSRGTYGYTF. CDR3 nucleotide sequence: TGTGCCTGGCTGTCCCGGGGTACCTATGGCTACACCTTC. Full variable domain (rest looked up from reference TRBV30 and TRBJ1-2): SQTIHQWPATLVQPVGSPLSLECTVEGTSNPNLYWYRQAAGRGLQLLFYSVGIGQISSEVPQNLSASRPQDRQFILSSKKLLLSDSGFYLCAWLSRGTYGYTFGSGTRLTVV.

The rearrangement joins TRBV19 to TRBJ1-2; possibly TRBD1 for D (6 bases). Germline V CDR1 and CDR2: LNHDA, SQIVND (reference sequence). V was trimmed by 7 bases and J by 3 bases, leaving 15 bases between them. The CDR3 totals 14 residues. The CDR3, as DNA: TGTGCCAGTACCATAACGGACAGACACTATGGCTACACCTTC. Translation gives CASTITDRHYGYTF.

The chain is built from TRBV9 and TRBJ1-3; no reliable D call. The CDR3 is made up of 17 amino acids. The V gene lost 3 bases and the J gene lost 0 bases, with 16 bases spanning the gap. CDR1 SGDLS and CDR2 YYNGEE come from the germline V gene. The CDR3 bases are TGTGCCAGCAGCGCGGGAGGCATGAAACACTCTGGAAACACCATATATTTT. Protein sequence: CASSAGGMKHSGNTIYF.

The J gene is TRBJ2-1, the V gene TRBV25-1; TRBD1 agrees at 8 bases. CDR1 and CDR2 from the germline V gene are MGHDK and SYGVNS. The V segment lost 2 bases and the J segment 3 bases; nucleotides outside the gene matches: 3. This CDR3 is 15 amino acids long. CDR3 sequence: CASSEPTGVYNEQFF. CDR3 sequence (DNA): TGTGCCAGCAGTGAACCGACAGGGGTCTACAATGAGCAGTTCTTC.

This chain uses TRBV6-5 with TRBJ1-1; D remains unclear. Trimming removed 0 bases at V and 2 bases at J, with 7 bases between. The CDR3 loop spans 14 amino acids. Per the germline V gene, CDR1 is MNHEY and CDR2 is SVGAGI. DNA of the CDR3: TGTGCCAGCAGTTACTCGCACAGTAACACTGAAGCTTTCTTT. It is translated as CASSYSHSNTEAFF.

The rearrangement joins TRBV5-1 to TRBJ2-7; D remains unclear. V lost 4 bases and J 2 bases, leaving 13 bases between the germline ends. CDR1 SGHRS and CDR2 YFSETQ come from the germline V gene. CDR3 length: 14 residues. The CDR3 protein is CASSGVGSTYEQYF. DNA for the CDR3: TGCGCCAGCAGCGGTGTGGGCAGCACCTACGAGCAGTACTTC.

This clone was seen just once. The genes are TRBV5-6 and TRBJ1-1, with D uncertain. The CDR3 runs to 11 residues. Looked up from germline, CDR1 is SGHDT and CDR2 is YYEEEE. Trimming cost V 1 base and J 7 bases, with 5 bases left between them. The CDR3: CASSLFGEAFF. The CDR3 nucleotides are TGTGCCAGCAGCTTGTTCGGTGAAGCTTTCTTT.

The rearrangement uses TRBV7-9 and TRBJ1-6; D call uncertain. There are 15 residues in the CDR3. V lost 1 base to trimming and J lost 6 bases, with 10 bases between them. Germline-derived CDR1 and CDR2 are SEHNR and FQNEAQ (reference sequence). The CDR3 DNA is TGTGCCAGCAGCTTAGATGGAGGTGCTAATTCACCCCTCCACTTT. The encoded protein is CASSLDGGANSPLHF.

This clone was recorded once. The genes are TRBV29-1 and TRBJ1-1; 7 nucleotides match TRBD1. The CDR3 is 13 amino acids. V lost 6 bases and J lost 3; bases outside the gene matches: 7. The germline CDR1 and CDR2 sequences are SQVTM and ANQGSEA. The CDR3 nucleotides read TGCAGCGTCCATAGGGACAGCTACACTGAAGCTTTCTTT. Amino acid sequence: CSVHRDSYTEAFF.

J is TRBJ2-1 and V is TRBV11-3; tentative D call: TRBD2 (7 bases). In germline, CDR1 is SGHNT, CDR2 YENEEA. The CDR3 is made up of 15 amino acids. The V end was cut by 2 bases, the J end by 9 bases, with 17 bases between. The CDR3 loop reads CASSLPGGGGAEQFF. The DNA for the CDR3 is TGTGCCAGCAGCTTACCCGGGGGAGGGGGGGCTGAGCAGTTCTTC. Full variable domain (remainder filled in from reference TRBV11-3 and TRBJ2-1): EAGVVQSPRYKIIEKKQPVAFWCNPISGHNTLYWYLQNLGQGPELLIRYENEEAVDDSQLPKDRFSAERLKGVDSTLKIQPAELGDSAVYLCASSLPGGGGAEQFFGPGTRLTVL.

The V call is TRBV30, the J call TRBJ2-7, with TRBD2 identical over 11 bases. The CDR3 sequence is 15 residues long. The germline CDR1 and CDR2 sequences are GTSNPN and SVGIG (reference sequence). Trimming cost V 7 bases and J 4 bases; bases outside gene matches: 12. CDR3 sequence: CASQAGGTSGYEQYF. DNA of the CDR3: TGTGCCTCTCAAGCGGGTGGGACTAGCGGTTACGAGCAGTACTTC.

The chain links TRBV6-5 to TRBJ2-7; D gene unclear. CDR1 and CDR2 from the germline V gene are MNHEY and SVGAGI. The CDR3 has 16 amino acids. V was cut by 0 bases and J by 3 bases, with 15 bases left in between. The DNA of the CDR3 is TGTGCCAGCAGTTACTCCCGCCACTTTATAATCTACGAGCAGTACTTC. Its translation is CASSYSRHFIIYEQYF.